Listed below are T cell receptor beta chains from one sample, sequenced in a study of T-cell reconstitution after alpha-beta-depleted transplantation in children. TCRdb called the PCR reads again in MiXCR, with one record for every CDR3 protein. The sample gives some 500,000 distinct CDR3 sequences, about a sixth of which show up once; 2.5% to 3.5% is in the top ten. Sequences were derived from PBMCs from the stem cell graft donor, sampled from the stem cell graft. These receptors all stem from a human donor who donated a stem cell graft to a child with acute lymphoblastic leukemia. CDR3s include the opening cysteine and the closing phenylalanine or tryptophan. D genes are given only for firm matches. Clone size, where shown, is once, few, many, or a class for clones that have expanded.

j_call | v_call | d_call | clone_size | cdr3_aa
TRBJ2-1 | TRBV6-5 | TRBD2 | few | CASSYQGWTSNNEQFF
TRBJ1-3 | TRBV20-1 | TRBD1 | - | CSASEDRGGNTIYF
TRBJ2-7 | TRBV20-1 | - | few | CSAAPGQSAHEQYF
TRBJ1-2 | TRBV12-3/TRBV12-4 | TRBD1 | - | CASSTSGTGINYGYTF
TRBJ2-1 | TRBV12-3/TRBV12-4 | - | few | CASSPLTRANEQFF
TRBJ2-5 | TRBV4-1 | - | few | CASSRRILASETQYF
TRBJ2-7 | TRBV7-9 | TRBD2 | - | CASSSGLAPAVQYF
TRBJ2-2 | TRBV29-1 | - | few | CSVESAGLNTGELFF
TRBJ2-5 | TRBV20-1 | TRBD2 | - | CSARGSGTSGLGTQYF
TRBJ1-4 | TRBV2 | - | - | CASRLLRDGEKLFF
TRBJ2-7 | TRBV29-1 | TRBD2 | - | CSVEDPALAGTTYEQYF
TRBJ2-3 | TRBV28 | - | - | CASSSVQPAADTQYF
TRBJ2-7 | TRBV4-2 | - | few | CASSQGQRPRLLSYEQYF
TRBJ1-1 | TRBV3-1 | - | few | CASSQPPRGTEAFF